This TCR beta chain is from a study of cytomegalovirus exposure and HLA in healthy donors. With 60 Vbeta and 13 Jbeta primers, the PCR was carried out. Profiling relied on immunoSEQ multiplex PCR, and the TCRdb table lists in-frame clones only, not all of them. The profile shows 150,000 to 200,000 clones, about three quarters of them singletons. V lost 3 bases and J lost 8, with 19 bases in between. The CDR3 totals 15 residues. Germline CDR1 and CDR2: GTSNPN and SVGIG (reference sequence). This chain links TRBV30 with TRBJ1-4; the D gene is possibly TRBD1 (5 bases). The sequenced sample was PBMCs. The origin of this receptor is a woman aged 40 to 55 in good health and CMV-seronegative. The chain's CDR3 is CAWSLAGLGREKLFF. The DNA of the CDR3 is TGTGCCTGGAGCTTGGCAGGGCTGGGAAGAGAAAAACTGTTTTTT.